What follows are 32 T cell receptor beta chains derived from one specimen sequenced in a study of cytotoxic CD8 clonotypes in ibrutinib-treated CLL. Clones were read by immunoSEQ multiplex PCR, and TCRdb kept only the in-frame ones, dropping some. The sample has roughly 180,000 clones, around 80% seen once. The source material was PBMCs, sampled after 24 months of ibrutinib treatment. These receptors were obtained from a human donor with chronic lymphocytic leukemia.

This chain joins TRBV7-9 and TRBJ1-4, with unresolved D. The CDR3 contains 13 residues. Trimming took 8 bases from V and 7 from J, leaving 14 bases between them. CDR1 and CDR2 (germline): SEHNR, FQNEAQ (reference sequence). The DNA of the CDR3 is TGTGCCAGCGGAATGGGAGCGCGTGAAAAACTGTTTTTT. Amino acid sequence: CASGMGAREKLFF.

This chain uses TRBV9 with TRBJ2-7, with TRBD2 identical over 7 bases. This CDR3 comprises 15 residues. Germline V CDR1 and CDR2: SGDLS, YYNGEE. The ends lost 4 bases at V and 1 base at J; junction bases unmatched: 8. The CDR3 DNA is TGTGCCAGCAGCCCCCGGGCGGGGGATTCCTACGAGCAGTACTTC. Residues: CASSPRAGDSYEQYF.

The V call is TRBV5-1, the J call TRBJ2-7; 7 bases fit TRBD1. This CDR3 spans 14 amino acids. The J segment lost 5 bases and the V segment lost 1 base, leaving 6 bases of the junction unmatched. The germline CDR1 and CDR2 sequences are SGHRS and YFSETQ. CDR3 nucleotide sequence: TGCGCCAGCAGCTTGTCGACAGGGATAAACGAGCAGTACTTC. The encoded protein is CASSLSTGINEQYF.

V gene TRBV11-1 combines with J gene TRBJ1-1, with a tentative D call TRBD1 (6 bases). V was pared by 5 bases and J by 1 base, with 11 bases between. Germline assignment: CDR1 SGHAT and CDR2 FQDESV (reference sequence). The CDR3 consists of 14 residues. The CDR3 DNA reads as TGTGCCAGCAGCGCTCGAGGGGGGAACACTGAAGCTTTCTTT. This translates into CASSARGGNTEAFF.

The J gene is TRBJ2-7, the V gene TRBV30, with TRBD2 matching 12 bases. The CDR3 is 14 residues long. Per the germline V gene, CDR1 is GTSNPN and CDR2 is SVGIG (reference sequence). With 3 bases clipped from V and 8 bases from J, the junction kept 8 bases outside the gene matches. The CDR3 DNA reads TGTGCCTGGAGACTAGCGGGAGGTGTTTATCAGCAGTACTTC. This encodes CAWRLAGGVYQQYF.

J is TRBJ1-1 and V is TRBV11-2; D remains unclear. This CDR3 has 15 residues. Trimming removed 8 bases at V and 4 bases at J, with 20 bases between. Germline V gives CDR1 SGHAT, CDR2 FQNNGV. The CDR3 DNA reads TGTGCCAGCTCCCCGTACCTGACCCGGGGCACTGAAGCTTTCTTT. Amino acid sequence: CASSPYLTRGTEAFF.

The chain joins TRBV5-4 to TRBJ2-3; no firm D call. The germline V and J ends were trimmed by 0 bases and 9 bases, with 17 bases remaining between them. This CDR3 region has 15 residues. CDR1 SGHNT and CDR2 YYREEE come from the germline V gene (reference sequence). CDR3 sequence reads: CASSLGVSPLLTQYF. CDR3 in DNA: TGTGCCAGCAGCTTGGGGGTATCCCCTCTCCTCACGCAGTATTTT.

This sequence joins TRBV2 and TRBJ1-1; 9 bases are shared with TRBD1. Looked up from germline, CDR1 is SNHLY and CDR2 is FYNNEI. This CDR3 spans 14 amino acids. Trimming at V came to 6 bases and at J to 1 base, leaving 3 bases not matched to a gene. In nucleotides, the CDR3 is TGTGCCAGCAGGCCGGACAGGGGGAACACTGAAGCTTTCTTT. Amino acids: CASRPDRGNTEAFF.

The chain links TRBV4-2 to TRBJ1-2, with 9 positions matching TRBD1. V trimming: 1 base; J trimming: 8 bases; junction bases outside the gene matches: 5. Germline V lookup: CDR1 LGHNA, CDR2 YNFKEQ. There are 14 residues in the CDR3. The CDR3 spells CASSQGDRDSGYTF. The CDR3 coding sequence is TGTGCCAGCAGCCAAGGGGACAGGGATTCCGGCTACACCTTC.

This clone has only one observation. The CDR3 sequence is CASREQGRSNTGELFF. The CDR3 bases are TGTGCCAGCAGAGAACAGGGGCGTTCGAACACCGGGGAGCTGTTTTTT. The V and J genes are TRBV6-1 and TRBJ2-2, with 7 bases aligning to TRBD1. CDR1 and CDR2 (germline): MNHNS, SASEGT. The CDR3 has 16 residues. V lost 6 bases to trimming and J lost 0 bases; unmatched junction nucleotides: 7.

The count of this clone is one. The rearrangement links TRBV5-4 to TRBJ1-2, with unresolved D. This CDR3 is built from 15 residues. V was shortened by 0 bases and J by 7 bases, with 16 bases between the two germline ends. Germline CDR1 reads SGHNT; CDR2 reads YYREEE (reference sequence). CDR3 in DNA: TGTGCCAGCAGCTTGGATCCAAATAGCTATGGTGGCTACACCTTC. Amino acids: CASSLDPNSYGGYTF.

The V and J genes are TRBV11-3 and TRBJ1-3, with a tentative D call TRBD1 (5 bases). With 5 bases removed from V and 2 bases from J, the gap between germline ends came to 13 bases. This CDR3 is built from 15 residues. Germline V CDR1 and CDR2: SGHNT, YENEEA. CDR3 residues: CASSLTGLPGNTIYF. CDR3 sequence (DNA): TGTGCCAGCAGCCTAACAGGCCTACCTGGAAACACCATATATTTT.

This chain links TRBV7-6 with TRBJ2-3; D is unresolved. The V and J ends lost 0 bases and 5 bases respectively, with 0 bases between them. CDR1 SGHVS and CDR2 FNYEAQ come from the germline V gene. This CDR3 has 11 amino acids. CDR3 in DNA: TGTGCCAGCAGCTTAGCAGATACGCAGTATTTT. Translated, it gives CASSLADTQYF.

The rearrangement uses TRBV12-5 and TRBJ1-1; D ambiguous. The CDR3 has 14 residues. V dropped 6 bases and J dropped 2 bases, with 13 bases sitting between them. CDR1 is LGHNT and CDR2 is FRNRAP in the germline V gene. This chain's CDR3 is CASGRGRLNTEAFF. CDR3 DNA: TGTGCTAGTGGCCGCGGACGGCTAAACACTGAAGCTTTCTTT.

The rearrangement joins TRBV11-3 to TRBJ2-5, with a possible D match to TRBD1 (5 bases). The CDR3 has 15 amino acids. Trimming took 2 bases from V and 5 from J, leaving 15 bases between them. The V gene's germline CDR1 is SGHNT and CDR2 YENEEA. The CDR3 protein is CASSLTAGSGETQYF. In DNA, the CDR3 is TGTGCCAGCAGCTTAACGGCAGGGTCTGGGGAGACCCAGTACTTC.

CDR3: CASRPGQSDTEAFF. The CDR3 DNA follows: TGCGCCAGCAGACCGGGACAGTCCGACACTGAAGCTTTCTTT. V gene TRBV5-1 combines with J gene TRBJ1-1; TRBD1 agrees at 7 bases. The V segment lost 5 bases and the J segment 3 bases; nucleotides outside the gene matches: 7. This CDR3 comprises 14 residues. Germline V gives CDR1 SGHRS, CDR2 YFSETQ. The full variable domain, completed using reference TRBV5-1 and TRBJ1-1, is KAGVTQTPRYLIKTRGQQVTLSCSPISGHRSVSWYQQTPGQGLQFLFEYFSETQRNKGNFPGRFSGRQFSNSRSEMNVSTLELGDSALYLCASRPGQSDTEAFFGQGTRLTVV.

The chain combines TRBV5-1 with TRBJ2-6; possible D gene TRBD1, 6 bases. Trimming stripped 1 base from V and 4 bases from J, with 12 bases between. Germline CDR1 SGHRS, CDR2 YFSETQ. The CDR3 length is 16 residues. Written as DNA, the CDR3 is TGCGCCAGCAGCTTGATTACAGGGACCGGGGCCAACGTCCTGACTTTC. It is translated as CASSLITGTGANVLTF.

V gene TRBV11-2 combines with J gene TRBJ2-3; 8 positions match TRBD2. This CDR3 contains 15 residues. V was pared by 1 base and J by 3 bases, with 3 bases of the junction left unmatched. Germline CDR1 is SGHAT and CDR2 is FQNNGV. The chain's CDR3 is CASSLVTSGTDTQYF. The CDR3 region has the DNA TGTGCCAGCAGCTTAGTCACTAGCGGAACAGATACGCAGTATTTT. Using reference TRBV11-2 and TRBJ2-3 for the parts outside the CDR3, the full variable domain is EAGVAQSPRYKIIEKRQSVAFWCNPISGHATLYWYQQILGQGPKLLIQFQNNGVVDDSQLPKDRFSAERLKGVDSTLKIQPAKLEDSAVYLCASSLVTSGTDTQYFGPGTRLTVL.

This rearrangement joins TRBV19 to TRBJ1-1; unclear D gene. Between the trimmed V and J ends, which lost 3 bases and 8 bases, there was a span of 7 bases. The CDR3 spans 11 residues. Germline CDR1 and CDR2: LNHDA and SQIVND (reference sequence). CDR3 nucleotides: TGTGCCAGTAGTATCACAGACGAAGCTTTCTTT. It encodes CASSITDEAFF.

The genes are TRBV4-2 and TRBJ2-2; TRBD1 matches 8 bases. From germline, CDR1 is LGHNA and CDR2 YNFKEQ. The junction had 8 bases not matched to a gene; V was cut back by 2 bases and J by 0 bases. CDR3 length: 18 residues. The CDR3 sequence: CASSQRQGPSPNTGELFF. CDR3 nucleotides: TGTGCCAGCAGCCAACGACAGGGGCCAAGCCCGAACACCGGGGAGCTGTTTTTT.

In nucleotides, the CDR3 is TGTGCCAGCAGTTATCAGGGTGCGGGAAACACCATATATTTT. Encoded protein: CASSYQGAGNTIYF. The chain uses TRBV28 and TRBJ1-3; possible D gene TRBD1, 5 bases. Deletions cut 4 bases from V and 4 bases from J, with 11 bases between. Germline V gene lookup returns CDR1 MDHEN and CDR2 SYDVKM. The CDR3 extends over 14 amino acids.

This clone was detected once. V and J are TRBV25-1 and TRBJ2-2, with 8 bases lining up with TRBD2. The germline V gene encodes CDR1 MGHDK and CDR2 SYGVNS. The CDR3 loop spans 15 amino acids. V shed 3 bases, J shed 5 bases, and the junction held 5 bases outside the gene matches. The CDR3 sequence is CASSDRAGVTGELFF. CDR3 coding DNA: TGTGCCAGCAGTGATCGAGCGGGAGTAACCGGGGAGCTGTTTTTT.

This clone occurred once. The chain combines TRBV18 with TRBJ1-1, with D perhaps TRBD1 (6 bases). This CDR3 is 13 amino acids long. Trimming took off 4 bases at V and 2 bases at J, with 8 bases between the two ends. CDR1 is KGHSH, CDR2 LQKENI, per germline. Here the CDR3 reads CASSLQGNTEAFF. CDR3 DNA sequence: TGTGCCAGCTCACTACAGGGAAACACTGAAGCTTTCTTT.

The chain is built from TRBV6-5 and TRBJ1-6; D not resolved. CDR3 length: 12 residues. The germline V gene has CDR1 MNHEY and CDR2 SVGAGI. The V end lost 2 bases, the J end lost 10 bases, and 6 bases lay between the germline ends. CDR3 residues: CASSYGRSPLHF. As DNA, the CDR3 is TGTGCCAGCAGTTACGGTCGCTCACCCCTCCACTTT.

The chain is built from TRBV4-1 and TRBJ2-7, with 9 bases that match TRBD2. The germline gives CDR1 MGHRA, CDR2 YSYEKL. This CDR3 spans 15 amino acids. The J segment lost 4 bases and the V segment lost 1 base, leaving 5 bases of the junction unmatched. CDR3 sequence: CASSQVLAGRYEQYF. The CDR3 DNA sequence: TGCGCCAGCAGCCAAGTCCTAGCGGGAAGATACGAGCAGTACTTC.

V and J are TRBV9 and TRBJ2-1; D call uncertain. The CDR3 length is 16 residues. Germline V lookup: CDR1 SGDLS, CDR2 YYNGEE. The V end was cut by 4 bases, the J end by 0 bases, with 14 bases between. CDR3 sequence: CASSPSGSLSYNEQFF. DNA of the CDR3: TGTGCCAGCAGCCCCAGTGGGTCGCTCTCCTACAATGAGCAGTTCTTC.

The CDR3 nucleotides are TGTGCCTGGAGCCCCCCGAACAATGAGCAGTTCTTC. This codes for CAWSPPNNEQFF. The rearrangement uses TRBV30 and TRBJ2-1; D unclear. The CDR3 length is 12 residues. Trimming took 3 bases from V and 5 from J, leaving 8 bases between them. Looked up from germline, CDR1 is GTSNPN and CDR2 is SVGIG (reference sequence).

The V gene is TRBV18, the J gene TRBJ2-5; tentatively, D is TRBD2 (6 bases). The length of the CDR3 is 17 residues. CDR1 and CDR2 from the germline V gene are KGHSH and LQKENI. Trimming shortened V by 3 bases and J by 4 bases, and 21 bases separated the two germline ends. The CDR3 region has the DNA TGTGCCAGCTCACCCCTTCCCCCGGGACTTGGGGGAGAGACCCAGTACTTC. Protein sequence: CASSPLPPGLGGETQYF.

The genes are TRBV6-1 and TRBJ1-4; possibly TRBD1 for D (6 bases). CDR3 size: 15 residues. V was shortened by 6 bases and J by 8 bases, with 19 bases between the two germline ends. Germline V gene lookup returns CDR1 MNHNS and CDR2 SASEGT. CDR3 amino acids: CASSGTFRNVEKLFF. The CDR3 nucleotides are TGTGCCAGCAGCGGGACATTTCGGAACGTCGAAAAACTGTTTTTT.

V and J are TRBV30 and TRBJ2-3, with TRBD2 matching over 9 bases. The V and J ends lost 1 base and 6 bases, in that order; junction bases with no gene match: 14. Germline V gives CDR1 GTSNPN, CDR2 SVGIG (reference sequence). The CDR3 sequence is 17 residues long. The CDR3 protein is CAWSAPGSGGSRDTQYF. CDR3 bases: TGTGCCTGGAGTGCCCCGGGGAGCGGGGGGTCCCGGGATACGCAGTATTTT.

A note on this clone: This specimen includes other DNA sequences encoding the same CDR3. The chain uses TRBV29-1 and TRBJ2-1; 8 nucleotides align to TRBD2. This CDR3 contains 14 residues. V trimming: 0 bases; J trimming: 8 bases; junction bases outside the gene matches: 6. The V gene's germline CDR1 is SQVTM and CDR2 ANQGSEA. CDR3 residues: CSVEESGGWDEQFF. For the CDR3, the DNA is TGCAGCGTTGAAGAGAGCGGGGGATGGGATGAGCAGTTCTTC.

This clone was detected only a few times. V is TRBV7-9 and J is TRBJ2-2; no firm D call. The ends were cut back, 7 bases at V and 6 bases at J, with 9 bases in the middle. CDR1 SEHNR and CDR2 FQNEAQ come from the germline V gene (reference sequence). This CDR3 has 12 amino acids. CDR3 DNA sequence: TGTGCCAGCACCCGAGTCTCCGGGGAGCTGTTTTTT. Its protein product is CASTRVSGELFF.